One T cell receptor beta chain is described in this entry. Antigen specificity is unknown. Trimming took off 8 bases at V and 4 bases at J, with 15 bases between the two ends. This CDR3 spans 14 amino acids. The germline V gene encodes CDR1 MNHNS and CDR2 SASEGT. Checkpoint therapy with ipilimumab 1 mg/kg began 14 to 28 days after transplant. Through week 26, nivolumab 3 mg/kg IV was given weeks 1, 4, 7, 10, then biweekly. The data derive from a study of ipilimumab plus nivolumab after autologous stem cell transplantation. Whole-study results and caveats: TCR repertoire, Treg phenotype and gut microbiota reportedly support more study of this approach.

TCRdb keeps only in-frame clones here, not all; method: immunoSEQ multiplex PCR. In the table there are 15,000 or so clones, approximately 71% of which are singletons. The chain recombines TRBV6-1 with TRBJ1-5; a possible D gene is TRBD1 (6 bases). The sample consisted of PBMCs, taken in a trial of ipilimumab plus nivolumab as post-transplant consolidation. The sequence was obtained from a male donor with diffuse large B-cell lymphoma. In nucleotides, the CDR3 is TGTGCCAGCGGGTTAGGGGGGTCGAATCAGCCCCAGCATTTT. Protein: CASGLGGSNQPQHF.